This section outlines one T cell receptor beta chain sequence together with its context. What it binds is not known. This specimen belongs to a study of OX40 agonist ivuxolimab in advanced cancers. For the study at large: Patients received ivuxolimab, an intravenous treatment, every 2 weeks at 0.01 to 10 mg/kg. Three partial responders included one hepatocellular carcinoma patient and two cutaneous melanoma patients. Findings and limits, study-wide: In the 0.1 to 3.0 mg/kg range, CD4+ and CD8+ blood T cells had expanded clonally by week 6. On average, CD8+ T cells had more expanded clones than CD4+.

With V trimmed by 5 bases and J by 5 bases, 16 bases remained unmatched. Germline CDR1 is MNHEY and CDR2 is SMNVEV (reference sequence). This CDR3 region has 18 residues. Produced via immunoSEQ multiplex PCR; TCRdb's table is partial and in-frame only. The sample has tens of thousands of clones, 80% to 90% seen once. The chain links TRBV27 to TRBJ2-3; 10 bases agree with TRBD2. This sequence was found in an adult with an advanced solid tumor such as melanoma, head and neck, liver or kidney cancer. Source: CD4+ or CD8+ T cells sorted from blood, taken in a trial of the OX40 agonist ivuxolimab. CDR3 residues: CASSPRDSGGPLEDTQYF. In DNA, the CDR3 is TGTGCCAGCAGTCCACGTGATAGCGGGGGGCCATTGGAAGATACGCAGTATTTT.